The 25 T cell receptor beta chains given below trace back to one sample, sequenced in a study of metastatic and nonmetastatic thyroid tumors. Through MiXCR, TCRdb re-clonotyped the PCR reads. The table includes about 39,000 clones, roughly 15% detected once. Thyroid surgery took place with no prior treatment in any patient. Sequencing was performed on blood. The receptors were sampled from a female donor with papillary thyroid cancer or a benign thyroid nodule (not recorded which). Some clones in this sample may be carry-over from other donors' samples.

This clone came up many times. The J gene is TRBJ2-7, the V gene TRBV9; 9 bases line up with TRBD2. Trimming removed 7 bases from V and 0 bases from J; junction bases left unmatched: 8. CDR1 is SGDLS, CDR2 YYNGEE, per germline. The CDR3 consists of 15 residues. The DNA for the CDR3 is TGTGCCAGCTCAAAGGGTAGCGGGAGCTCCTACGAGCAGTACTTC. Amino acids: CASSKGSGSSYEQYF.

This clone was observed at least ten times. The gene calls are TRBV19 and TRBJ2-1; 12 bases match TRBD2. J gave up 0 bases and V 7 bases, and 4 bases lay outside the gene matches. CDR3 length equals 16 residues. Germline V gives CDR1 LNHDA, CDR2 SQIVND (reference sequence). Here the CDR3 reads CASTSGRESSYNEQFF. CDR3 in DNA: TGTGCCAGTACTAGCGGGAGGGAAAGCTCCTACAATGAGCAGTTCTTC.

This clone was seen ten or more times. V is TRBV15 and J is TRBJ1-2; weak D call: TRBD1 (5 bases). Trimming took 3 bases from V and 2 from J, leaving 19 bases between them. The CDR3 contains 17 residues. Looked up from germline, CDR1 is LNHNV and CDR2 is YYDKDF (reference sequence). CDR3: CATSRDGTPVVNYGYTF. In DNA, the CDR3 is TGTGCCACCAGCAGGGACGGGACCCCAGTCGTGAACTATGGCTACACCTTC.

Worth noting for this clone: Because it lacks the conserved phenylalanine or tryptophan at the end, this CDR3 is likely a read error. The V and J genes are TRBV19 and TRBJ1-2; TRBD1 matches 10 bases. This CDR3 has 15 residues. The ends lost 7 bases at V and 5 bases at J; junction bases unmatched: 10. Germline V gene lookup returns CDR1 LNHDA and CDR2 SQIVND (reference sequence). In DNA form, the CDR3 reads TGTGCCAGTATTCCGACAGGGGGCGCTGGGTATGGCTACACCTCC. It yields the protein CASIPTGGAGYGYTS.

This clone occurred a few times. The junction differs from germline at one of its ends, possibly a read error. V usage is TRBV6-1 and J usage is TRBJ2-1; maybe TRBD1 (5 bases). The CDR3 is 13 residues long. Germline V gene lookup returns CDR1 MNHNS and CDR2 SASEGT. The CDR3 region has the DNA TGTGCAAGCACCACAGGATCCAAAAATGAGCCGTTCTTC. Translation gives CASTTGSKNEPFF.

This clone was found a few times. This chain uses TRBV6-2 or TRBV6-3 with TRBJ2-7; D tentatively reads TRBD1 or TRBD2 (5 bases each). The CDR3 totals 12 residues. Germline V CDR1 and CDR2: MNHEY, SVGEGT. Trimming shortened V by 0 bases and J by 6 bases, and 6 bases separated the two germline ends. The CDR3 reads CASSYSGTEQYF. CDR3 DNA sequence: TGTGCCAGCAGTTACTCGGGGACCGAGCAGTACTTC.

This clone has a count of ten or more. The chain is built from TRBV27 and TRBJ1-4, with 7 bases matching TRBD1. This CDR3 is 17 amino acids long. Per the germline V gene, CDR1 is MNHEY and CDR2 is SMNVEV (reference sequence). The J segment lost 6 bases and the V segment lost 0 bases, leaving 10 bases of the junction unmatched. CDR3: CASSLSPTGVEYEKLFF. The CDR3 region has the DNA TGTGCCAGCAGTTTATCCCCTACAGGGGTGGAATATGAAAAACTGTTTTTT.

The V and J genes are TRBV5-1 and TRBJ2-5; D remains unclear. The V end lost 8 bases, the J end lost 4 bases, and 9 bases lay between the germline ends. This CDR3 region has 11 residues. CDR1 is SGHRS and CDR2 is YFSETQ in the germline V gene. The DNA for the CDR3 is TGCGCCAGGTGGACCGCAGAGACCCAGTACTTC. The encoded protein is CARWTAETQYF.

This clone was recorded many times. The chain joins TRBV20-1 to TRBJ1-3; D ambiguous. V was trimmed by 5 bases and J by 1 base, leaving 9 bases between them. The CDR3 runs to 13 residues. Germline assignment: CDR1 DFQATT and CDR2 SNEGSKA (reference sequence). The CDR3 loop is CSARPSSGNTIYF. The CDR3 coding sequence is TGCAGTGCTCGACCCTCATCTGGAAACACCATATATTTT.

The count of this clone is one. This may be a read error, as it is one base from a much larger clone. For the CDR3, the DNA is TGTGCCAGCTCACCAGACTCCATAGATACGCAGTATTTT. Protein product: CASSPDSIDTQYF. The chain uses TRBV18 and TRBJ2-3; D call uncertain. This CDR3 comprises 13 residues. The germline gives CDR1 KGHSH, CDR2 LQKENI. The ends were cut back, 2 bases at V and 5 bases at J, with 8 bases in the middle.

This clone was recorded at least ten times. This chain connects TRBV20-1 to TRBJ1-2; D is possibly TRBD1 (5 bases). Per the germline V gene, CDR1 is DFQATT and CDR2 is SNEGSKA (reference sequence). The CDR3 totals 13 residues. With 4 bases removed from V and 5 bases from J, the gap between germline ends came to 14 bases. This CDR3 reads CSAKIGDGYGYTF. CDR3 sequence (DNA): TGCAGTGCTAAGATAGGGGATGGGTATGGCTACACCTTC.

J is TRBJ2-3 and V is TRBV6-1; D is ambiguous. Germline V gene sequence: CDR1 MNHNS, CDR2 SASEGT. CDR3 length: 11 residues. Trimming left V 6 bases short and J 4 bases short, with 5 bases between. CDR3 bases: TGTGCCAGCAGACTATCAGATACGCAGTATTTT. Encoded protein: CASRLSDTQYF.

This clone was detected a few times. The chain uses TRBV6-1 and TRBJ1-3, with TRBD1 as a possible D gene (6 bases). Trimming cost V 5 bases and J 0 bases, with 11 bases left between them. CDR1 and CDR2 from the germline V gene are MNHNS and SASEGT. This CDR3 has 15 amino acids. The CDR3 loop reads CASSSGTLSGNTIYF. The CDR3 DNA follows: TGTGCCAGCAGTAGCGGGACACTCTCTGGAAACACCATATATTTT.

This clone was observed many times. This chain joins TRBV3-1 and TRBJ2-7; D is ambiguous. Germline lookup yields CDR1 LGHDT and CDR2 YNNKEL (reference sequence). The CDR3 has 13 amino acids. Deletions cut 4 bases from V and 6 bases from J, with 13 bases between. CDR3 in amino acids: CASSPSRALEQYF. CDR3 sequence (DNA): TGTGCCAGCAGCCCCTCTAGAGCTCTCGAGCAGTACTTC.

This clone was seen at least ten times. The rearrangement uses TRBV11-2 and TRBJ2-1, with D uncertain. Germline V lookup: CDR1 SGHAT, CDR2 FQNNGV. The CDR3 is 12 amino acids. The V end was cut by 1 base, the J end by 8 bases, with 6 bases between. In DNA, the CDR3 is TGTGCCAGCAGCTTAGGACAAGATGAGCAGTTCTTC. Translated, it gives CASSLGQDEQFF.

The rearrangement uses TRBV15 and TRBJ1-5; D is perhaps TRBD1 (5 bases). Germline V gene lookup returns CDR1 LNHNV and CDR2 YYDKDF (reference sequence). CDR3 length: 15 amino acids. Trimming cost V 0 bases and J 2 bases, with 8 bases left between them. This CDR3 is CATSRDRVRNQPQHF. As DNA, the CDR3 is TGTGCCACCAGCAGAGACAGGGTGCGCAATCAGCCCCAGCATTTT.

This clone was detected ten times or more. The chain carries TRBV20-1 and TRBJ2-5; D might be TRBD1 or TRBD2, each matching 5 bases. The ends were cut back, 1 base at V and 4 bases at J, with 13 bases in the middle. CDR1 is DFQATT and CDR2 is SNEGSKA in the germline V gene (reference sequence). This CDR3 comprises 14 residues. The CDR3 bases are TGCAGTGCTAGAGGCAGGGTCGGGGCAGAGACCCAGTACTTC. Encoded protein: CSARGRVGAETQYF.

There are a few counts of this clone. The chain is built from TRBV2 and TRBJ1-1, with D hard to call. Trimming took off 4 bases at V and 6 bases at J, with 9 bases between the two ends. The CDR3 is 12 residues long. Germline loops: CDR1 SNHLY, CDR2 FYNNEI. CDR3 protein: CASSGDGPEAFF. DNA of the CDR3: TGTGCCAGCAGTGGAGACGGCCCTGAAGCTTTCTTT.

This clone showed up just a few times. The CDR3 is CASSSGSGGRGRSYEQYF. The CDR3 DNA reads as TGTGCCAGCAGCTCAGGTTCGGGGGGCAGGGGGCGCTCCTACGAGCAGTACTTC. The rearrangement joins TRBV11-2 to TRBJ2-7; tentatively, D is TRBD1 (8 bases). The CDR3 spans 18 residues. V was trimmed by 4 bases and J by 0 bases, leaving 22 bases between them. Germline assignment: CDR1 SGHAT and CDR2 FQNNGV.

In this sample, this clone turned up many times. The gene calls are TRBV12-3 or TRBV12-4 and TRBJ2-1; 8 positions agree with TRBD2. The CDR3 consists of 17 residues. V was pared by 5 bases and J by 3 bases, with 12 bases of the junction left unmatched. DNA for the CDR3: TGTGCCAGCAGTGTACGCGACGGCGGGAGGCACTACAATGAGCAGTTCTTC. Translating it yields CASSVRDGGRHYNEQFF.

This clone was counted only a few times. For the CDR3, the DNA is TGCGCCAGCAGCCAAGAGGGGTTTAACACTGAAGCTTTCTTT. It specifies CASSQEGFNTEAFF. This chain joins TRBV4-1 and TRBJ1-1; D call uncertain. This CDR3 is built from 14 residues. V gave up 0 bases and J gave up 2 bases, with 7 bases separating them. Per germline, CDR1 MGHRA and CDR2 YSYEKL.

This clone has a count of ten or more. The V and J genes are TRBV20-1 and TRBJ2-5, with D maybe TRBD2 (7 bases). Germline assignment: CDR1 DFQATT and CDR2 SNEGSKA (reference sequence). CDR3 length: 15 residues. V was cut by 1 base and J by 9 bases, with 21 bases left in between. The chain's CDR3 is CSARVGAGAEEAQYF. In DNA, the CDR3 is TGCAGTGCTAGAGTGGGGGCGGGAGCCGAGGAGGCCCAGTACTTC.

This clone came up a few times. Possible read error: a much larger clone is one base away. The CDR3 loop is CASRPALSGEFEQYF. CDR3 DNA sequence: TGTGCCAGTAGACCCGCACTTTCGGGGGAGTTCGAGCAGTACTTC. The chain has TRBV19 and TRBJ2-7; possibly TRBD2 for D (6 bases). This CDR3 is 15 amino acids long. The V gene's germline CDR1 is LNHDA and CDR2 SQIVND (reference sequence). Trimming shortened V by 6 bases and J by 6 bases, and 21 bases separated the two germline ends. The entire variable domain, with the rest obtained from reference TRBV19 and TRBJ2-7, is as follows: DGGITQSPKYLFRKEGQNVTLSCEQNLNHDAMYWYRQDPGQGLRLIYYSQIVNDFQKGDIAEGYSVSREKKESFPLTVTSAQKNPTAFYLCASRPALSGEFEQYFGPGTRLTVT.

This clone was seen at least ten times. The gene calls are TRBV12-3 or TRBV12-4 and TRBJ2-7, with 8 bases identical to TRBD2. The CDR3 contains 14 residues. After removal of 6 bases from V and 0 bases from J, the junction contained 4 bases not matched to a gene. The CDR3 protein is CASSVSGASYEQYF. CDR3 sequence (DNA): TGTGCCAGCAGCGTTAGCGGGGCCTCCTACGAGCAGTACTTC.

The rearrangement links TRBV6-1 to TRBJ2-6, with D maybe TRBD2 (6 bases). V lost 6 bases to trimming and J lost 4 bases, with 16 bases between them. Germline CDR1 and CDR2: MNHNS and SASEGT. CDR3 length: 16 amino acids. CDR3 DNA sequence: TGTGCCAGCAGCAACCTCTCAGGGAGGGGGGCCAACGTCCTGACTTTC. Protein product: CASSNLSGRGANVLTF.